A single sample gave rise to the 10 T cell receptor beta chains below, sequenced in a study of blood T cell repertoires in COVID-19. TCRdb's table, derived via immunoSEQ multiplex PCR, lists solely in-frame clones and lacks some. This sample yields under 130,000 clones, of which about 75% are seen a single time; approximately 19% belongs to the top ten. Sequenced material: peripheral blood. Source of these receptors: a woman in her 70s with acute or convalescent COVID-19.

The chain couples TRBV28 to TRBJ1-3; 8 bases map to TRBD1. The CDR3 has 16 residues. From germline, CDR1 is MDHEN and CDR2 SYDVKM. V lost 6 bases, J lost 0 bases, and 7 bases stayed unmatched. The CDR3 protein is CASRQDRATSGNTIYF. CDR3 bases: TGTGCCAGCAGACAGGACAGGGCGACCTCTGGAAACACCATATATTTT.

The chain is built from TRBV6-5 and TRBJ1-1, with TRBD1 identical over 7 bases. This CDR3 is built from 14 residues. Germline CDR1 reads MNHEY; CDR2 reads SVGAGI. After removal of 6 bases from V and 1 base from J, the junction contained 5 bases not matched to a gene. The CDR3 sequence: CASRLDRANTEAFF. The CDR3 bases are TGTGCCAGCAGGCTTGACAGGGCGAACACTGAAGCTTTCTTT.

This sequence joins TRBV5-4 and TRBJ1-1; 7 positions match TRBD1. After removal of 3 bases from V and 0 bases from J, the junction contained 8 bases not matched to a gene. CDR1 and CDR2 from the germline V gene are SGHNT and YYREEE (reference sequence). This CDR3 has 16 amino acids. CDR3 sequence (DNA): TGTGCCAGCAGCTCGGGACAGTTGGCTATGAACACTGAAGCTTTCTTT. It translates to CASSSGQLAMNTEAFF.

The chain combines TRBV10-1 with TRBJ1-3; D ambiguous. This CDR3 contains 15 residues. Germline CDR1 reads WNHNN; CDR2 reads SYGVQD (reference sequence). V gave up 4 bases and J gave up 5 bases, with 15 bases separating them. This CDR3 reads CASSASYGERNTIYF. The CDR3 nucleotides are TGCGCCAGCAGTGCATCATACGGGGAGAGAAACACCATATATTTT.

This clone was seen more than once but under ten times. This chain connects TRBV7-6 to TRBJ1-3, with TRBD1 matching over 11 bases. The CDR3 sequence is 19 residues long. Germline V CDR1 and CDR2: SGHVS, FNYEAQ. Trimming at V came to 1 base and at J to 0 bases, leaving 8 bases not matched to a gene. The CDR3 reads CASSLEGDRGKPSGNTIYF. The DNA of the CDR3 is TGTGCCAGCAGCTTAGAGGGGGACAGGGGGAAACCCTCTGGAAACACCATATATTTT.

The chain carries TRBV5-6 and TRBJ2-6; 9 bases match TRBD1. V lost 4 bases and J lost 14; bases outside the gene matches: 13. The CDR3 extends over 15 amino acids. From germline, CDR1 is SGHDT and CDR2 YYEEEE. The CDR3 region has the DNA TGTGCCAGCAGCCACCGGGACAGGGTAAAAAAAATCCTGACTTTC. Protein: CASSHRDRVKKILTF.

This clone has a handful of counts. The CDR3 sequence is CASSLTGTDYNSPLHF. DNA of the CDR3: TGTGCCAGTAGCTTAACCGGGACTGATTATAATTCACCCCTCCACTTT. The chain joins TRBV19 to TRBJ1-6; D is perhaps TRBD1 (5 bases). V lost 6 bases and J lost 4, with 16 bases in between. Germline V CDR1 and CDR2: LNHDA, SQIVND (reference sequence). CDR3 length equals 16 residues.

The CDR3 coding sequence is TGTGCCAGCAGCCCACAGGGGCGGGATGTCGATGAGCAGTTCTTC. Protein sequence: CASSPQGRDVDEQFF. This sequence joins TRBV11-3 and TRBJ2-1; tentative D call: TRBD1 (7 bases). Germline assignment: CDR1 SGHNT and CDR2 YENEEA. With 5 bases removed from V and 8 bases from J, the gap between germline ends came to 19 bases. CDR3 length equals 15 residues.

This sequence joins TRBV5-1 and TRBJ2-7; a possible D gene is TRBD1 (6 bases). Trimming removed 0 bases from V and 3 bases from J, with 13 bases in between. The CDR3 runs to 15 residues. Per germline, CDR1 SGHRS and CDR2 YFSETQ. The CDR3 region has the DNA TGCGCCAGCAGCTTGGTGGGGGCGGGTGTCTACGAGCAGTACTTC. As protein: CASSLVGAGVYEQYF.

The chain recombines TRBV19 with TRBJ1-1; TRBD1 might be the D (6 bases). The CDR3 has 16 residues. V lost 7 bases, J lost 2 bases, and 20 bases lay in between. Germline CDR1 is LNHDA and CDR2 is SQIVND (reference sequence). CDR3 residues: CASTSVGRGRNTEAFF. CDR3 nucleotide sequence: TGTGCCAGTACTAGTGTTGGGAGGGGGAGAAACACTGAAGCTTTCTTT.